The 30 T cell receptor beta chains given below trace back to one sample, sequenced in a study of blood T cell repertoires in COVID-19. Generated by immunoSEQ multiplex PCR, the TCRdb table keeps only in-frame clones and is missing some. The sample has a few hundred thousand clones, 84% seen once. Sequenced: peripheral blood. Receptors were obtained from a man aged 30 to 39 with active or convalescent COVID-19.

V and J are TRBV20-1 and TRBJ2-7; D call uncertain. The CDR3 spans 14 residues. Trimming removed 5 bases from V and 4 bases from J, with 18 bases in between. Per germline, CDR1 DFQATT and CDR2 SNEGSKA (reference sequence). CDR3 loop: CSARDQGENYEQYF. The CDR3 DNA follows: TGCAGTGCTCGTGACCAAGGAGAAAATTACGAGCAGTACTTC.

The chain recombines TRBV19 with TRBJ2-3, with a possible D match to TRBD2 (6 bases). Germline V gene lookup returns CDR1 LNHDA and CDR2 SQIVND (reference sequence). Trimming cost V 7 bases and J 6 bases, with 26 bases left between them. The CDR3 loop spans 17 amino acids. CDR3 in DNA: TGTGCCAGTACCCTTCGGGGGTTGTTAGGGGTGACTGATACGCAGTATTTT. Amino acids: CASTLRGLLGVTDTQYF.

This rearrangement joins TRBV4-2 to TRBJ2-7; 13 bases align to TRBD2. The CDR3 has 15 residues. V was pared by 4 bases and J by 2 bases, with 2 bases of the junction left unmatched. Looked up from germline, CDR1 is LGHNA and CDR2 is YNFKEQ. DNA of the CDR3: TGTGCCAGCAGCCCCGGACTAGCGGGAGCCTACGAGCAGTACTTC. Translated, it gives CASSPGLAGAYEQYF.

The chain is built from TRBV11-2 and TRBJ1-6, with D maybe TRBD1 (5 bases). This CDR3 region has 15 residues. Germline V lookup: CDR1 SGHAT, CDR2 FQNNGV. Trimming cost V 4 bases and J 5 bases, with 12 bases left between them. CDR3 bases: TGTGCCAGCAGCTCTCAGGGAGGGAATAATTCACCCCTCCACTTT. As protein: CASSSQGGNNSPLHF.

This clone was counted once. The chain joins TRBV7-3 to TRBJ2-7; the match to TRBD1 covers 7 bases. Germline assignment: CDR1 SGHTA and CDR2 FQGTGA. This CDR3 has 13 residues. V lost 3 bases, J lost 6 bases, and 5 bases stayed unmatched. The CDR3 reads CASSFGTVGEQYF. The CDR3 DNA is TGTGCCAGCAGCTTCGGGACAGTCGGCGAGCAGTACTTC. Based on the CDR3 plus reference TRBV7-3 and TRBJ2-7, the full variable domain is GAGVSQTPSNKVTEKGKYVELRCDPISGHTALYWYRQSLGQGPEFLIYFQGTGAADDSGLPNDRFFAVRPEGSVSTLKIQRTERGDSAVYLCASSFGTVGEQYFGPGTRLTVT.

The genes are TRBV4-2 and TRBJ2-7; 7 positions match TRBD1. Unmatched junction bases numbered 9, after V lost 5 bases and J lost 2 bases. This CDR3 is built from 15 residues. Germline CDR1 LGHNA, CDR2 YNFKEQ. This CDR3 is CASSLQGPPTYEQYF. The CDR3 DNA follows: TGTGCCAGCAGCTTACAGGGGCCTCCAACCTACGAGCAGTACTTC.

This chain connects TRBV27 to TRBJ2-3; 7 bases are a match to TRBD1. The CDR3 is 16 amino acids. V shed 6 bases, J shed 1 base, and the junction held 10 bases outside the gene matches. Germline assignment: CDR1 MNHEY and CDR2 SMNVEV (reference sequence). CDR3 sequence: CASRGNLGTGTDTQYF. The CDR3, as DNA: TGTGCCAGCAGAGGTAATTTGGGGACAGGCACAGATACGCAGTATTTT.

The chain carries TRBV24-1 and TRBJ1-5, with 7 bases identical to TRBD1. Germline trimming cut 5 bases from V and 5 bases from J; bases unmatched to any gene: 5. The CDR3 sequence is 14 residues long. Germline V gene sequence: CDR1 KGHDR, CDR2 SFDVKD. CDR3 nucleotide sequence: TGTGCCACCAGTGGACAGGGTATGGATCAGCCCCAGCATTTT. Its translation is CATSGQGMDQPQHF.

This chain joins TRBV7-2 and TRBJ1-1, with D maybe TRBD1 (6 bases). Germline loops: CDR1 SGHTA, CDR2 FQGNSA. V was cut by 3 bases and J by 4 bases, with 15 bases left in between. The CDR3 is 15 amino acids. CDR3 coding DNA: TGTGCCAGCAGCTTTACAGGGATACAAAGCACTGAAGCTTTCTTT. Protein: CASSFTGIQSTEAFF. The whole variable domain, remainder taken from reference TRBV7-2 and TRBJ1-1, is GAGVSQSPSNKVTEKGKDVELRCDPISGHTALYWYRQSLGQGLEFLIYFQGNSAPDKSGLPSDRFSAERTGGSVSTLTIQRTQQEDSAVYLCASSFTGIQSTEAFFGQGTRLTVV.

The chain links TRBV25-1 to TRBJ1-5, with TRBD1 matching over 7 bases. This CDR3 is 15 amino acids long. The germline gives CDR1 MGHDK, CDR2 SYGVNS. Trimming at V came to 6 bases and at J to 4 bases, leaving 9 bases not matched to a gene. The CDR3 nucleotides are TGTGCCAGCAGCTCAGGAGGGACAGATAATCAGCCCCAGCATTTT. Its protein product is CASSSGGTDNQPQHF. The complete variable domain, with remaining parts taken from reference TRBV25-1 and TRBJ1-5, reads EADIYQTPRYLVIGTGKKITLECSQTMGHDKMYWYQQDPGMELHLIHYSYGVNSTEKGDLSSESTVSRIRTEHFPLTLESARPSHTSQYLCASSSGGTDNQPQHFGDGTRLSIL.

V is TRBV28 and J is TRBJ2-7; TRBD2 is a possible D gene (6 bases). This CDR3 has 16 amino acids. CDR1 is MDHEN, CDR2 SYDVKM, per germline. The V and J ends lost 5 bases and 0 bases respectively, with 17 bases between them. The CDR3 loop is CASSPLVEGHSYEQYF. The CDR3 DNA is TGTGCCAGCAGTCCTTTGGTGGAGGGGCACTCCTACGAGCAGTACTTC.

The chain employs TRBV7-9 and TRBJ2-7, with D maybe TRBD1 (5 bases). Germline values: CDR1 SEHNR, CDR2 FQNEAQ (reference sequence). Trimming left V 1 base short and J 7 bases short, with 11 bases between. This CDR3 region has 13 residues. In DNA, the CDR3 is TGTGCCAGCAGCTTAGTTGGACCAGGGGAGCAGTACTTC. Amino acids: CASSLVGPGEQYF.

The J gene is TRBJ1-1, the V gene TRBV5-6; 8 nucleotides agree with TRBD1. The CDR3 is 15 amino acids. The V gene's germline CDR1 is SGHDT and CDR2 YYEEEE. Germline trimming cut 0 bases from V and 4 bases from J; bases unmatched to any gene: 5. The CDR3 is CASSLGRDRFTEAFF. CDR3 in DNA: TGTGCCAGCAGCTTGGGGCGGGACAGGTTCACTGAAGCTTTCTTT.

This clone was counted a single time. V and J are TRBV5-5 and TRBJ2-1, with TRBD2 matching 7 bases. V was clipped by 0 bases and J by 6 bases; unmatched bases: 6. The CDR3 is 15 residues long. CDR1 is SGHKS and CDR2 is YYEKEE in the germline V gene (reference sequence). CDR3 in DNA: TGTGCCAGCAGCTTGGTGTTTGCTAGCGGCAATGAGCAGTTCTTC. It codes for CASSLVFASGNEQFF.

This clone was counted a single time. This sequence joins TRBV19 and TRBJ2-3; D may be TRBD2 (6 bases). CDR1 is LNHDA, CDR2 SQIVND, per germline (reference sequence). The germline V and J ends were trimmed by 4 bases and 2 bases, with 13 bases remaining between them. The CDR3 runs 15 residues. CDR3 coding DNA: TGTGCCAGTAGTACTAGGGACTCCCACACAGATACGCAGTATTTT. Protein sequence: CASSTRDSHTDTQYF. Full variable domain (missing parts from reference TRBV19 and TRBJ2-3): DGGITQSPKYLFRKEGQNVTLSCEQNLNHDAMYWYRQDPGQGLRLIYYSQIVNDFQKGDIAEGYSVSREKKESFPLTVTSAQKNPTAFYLCASSTRDSHTDTQYFGPGTRLTVL.

The chain combines TRBV5-5 with TRBJ2-1; 8 bases are shared with TRBD1. Germline V gives CDR1 SGHKS, CDR2 YYEKEE (reference sequence). With V trimmed by 4 bases and J by 2 bases, 5 bases remained unmatched. The CDR3 has 15 amino acids. CDR3 sequence: CASSRTGGTYNEQFF. CDR3 coding DNA: TGTGCCAGCAGCAGAACAGGGGGTACCTACAATGAGCAGTTCTTC.

This clone was observed a handful of times. The J gene is TRBJ2-7, the V gene TRBV10-3; 10 bases map to TRBD1. Germline CDR1 and CDR2: ENHRY and SYGVKD. The CDR3 runs 13 residues. With V trimmed by 7 bases and J by 2 bases, 2 bases remained unmatched. DNA for the CDR3: TGTGCCATCAACGGACAGGGGGCCTACGAGCAGTACTTC. Protein product: CAINGQGAYEQYF.

The J gene is TRBJ2-2, the V gene TRBV24-1, with D maybe TRBD2 (6 bases). Germline V gives CDR1 KGHDR, CDR2 SFDVKD. The V end lost 9 bases, the J end lost 6 bases, and 16 bases lay between the germline ends. CDR3 length equals 14 residues. CDR3 bases: TGTGCCACCGACGCCCCGGGGGAGTCCGGGGAGCTGTTTTTT. Translating it yields CATDAPGESGELFF.

The CDR3 region is CSVEDSGSSESNEKLFF. In DNA, the CDR3 is TGCAGCGTTGAAGATTCAGGGTCGTCAGAAAGTAATGAAAAACTGTTTTTT. The rearrangement links TRBV29-1 to TRBJ1-4, with D perhaps matching TRBD1 (5 bases). The germline CDR1 and CDR2 sequences are SQVTM and ANQGSEA. The CDR3 consists of 17 residues. V gave up 0 bases and J gave up 4 bases, with 18 bases separating them.

The chain couples TRBV7-9 to TRBJ2-1; TRBD2 matches at 10 bases. The CDR3 runs 15 residues. Germline CDR1 and CDR2: SEHNR and FQNEAQ (reference sequence). Trimming cost V 3 bases and J 6 bases; bases outside gene matches: 5. CDR3 sequence: CASSFGLAALNEQFF. CDR3 coding DNA: TGTGCCAGCAGCTTCGGACTAGCGGCTCTCAATGAGCAGTTCTTC. The full variable domain, rest sourced from reference TRBV7-9 and TRBJ2-1, is DTGVSQNPRHKITKRGQNVTFRCDPISEHNRLYWYRQTLGQGPEFLTYFQNEAQLEKSRLLSDRFSAERPKGSFSTLEIQRTEQGDSAMYLCASSFGLAALNEQFFGPGTRLTVL.

The rearrangement uses TRBV5-4 and TRBJ2-1, with D unclear. The CDR3 runs to 14 residues. Trimming pared 3 bases from V and 9 bases from J, leaving 16 bases between. Germline V gene data show CDR1 as SGHNT and CDR2 as YYREEE (reference sequence). The CDR3: CASSSPQTPSEQFF. CDR3 nucleotide sequence: TGTGCCAGCAGCTCACCACAAACCCCTAGTGAGCAGTTCTTC.

V and J are TRBV2 and TRBJ1-1; D is ambiguous. This CDR3 comprises 15 residues. Germline CDR1 SNHLY, CDR2 FYNNEI. Deletions cut 2 bases from V and 1 base from J, with 11 bases between. The CDR3 DNA follows: TGTGCCAGCAGTGAACAAGGCGGGAGGAACACTGAAGCTTTCTTT. Its translation: CASSEQGGRNTEAFF. The whole variable domain, remainder taken from reference TRBV2 and TRBJ1-1, is EPEVTQTPSHQVTQMGQEVILRCVPISNHLYFYWYRQILGQKVEFLVSFYNNEISEKSEIFDDQFSVERPDGSNFTLKIRSTKLEDSAMYFCASSEQGGRNTEAFFGQGTRLTVV.

This clone was found once. The V and J genes are TRBV3-1 (or the pseudogene TRBV3-2) and TRBJ1-5; 7 bases are a match to TRBD1. Germline loops: CDR1 LGHDT, CDR2 YNNKEL (reference sequence). The CDR3 loop spans 16 amino acids. V lost 3 bases, J lost 3 bases, and 8 bases stayed unmatched. CDR3 residues: CASSQGDSHYNQPQHF. CDR3 DNA: TGTGCCAGCAGCCAGGGGGACAGCCATTACAATCAGCCCCAGCATTTT.

V usage is TRBV7-9 and J usage is TRBJ1-2; no clear D. The V and J ends lost 3 bases and 8 bases respectively, with 13 bases between them. This CDR3 has 13 amino acids. Germline CDR1 reads SEHNR; CDR2 reads FQNEAQ (reference sequence). CDR3 nucleotides: TGTGCCAGCAGCTTCCCCCGGGAGGGAGGCTACACCTTC. It encodes CASSFPREGGYTF.

The V gene is TRBV7-2, the J gene TRBJ2-2; D gene ambiguous. With 5 bases removed from V and 6 bases from J, the gap between germline ends came to 10 bases. The germline V gene encodes CDR1 SGHTA and CDR2 FQGNSA. The CDR3 has 13 amino acids. CDR3 nucleotides: TGTGCCAGCAGCATTAGTCTTGCCGGGGAGCTGTTTTTT. Translating gives CASSISLAGELFF.

The V and J genes are TRBV28 and TRBJ2-7; the D gene is possibly TRBD2 (6 bases). V was clipped by 6 bases and J by 2 bases, with 14 bases between them. CDR1 and CDR2 from the germline V gene are MDHEN and SYDVKM. CDR3 size: 14 residues. Written as DNA, the CDR3 is TGTGCCAGCAGACAAGGCGGGGCAACCTACGAGCAGTACTTC. It translates to CASRQGGATYEQYF.

The chain employs TRBV27 and TRBJ1-3; 10 bases match TRBD1. There are 14 residues in the CDR3. From germline, CDR1 is MNHEY and CDR2 SMNVEV (reference sequence). V lost 6 bases, J lost 4 bases, and 3 bases stayed unmatched. The CDR3 DNA sequence: TGTGCCAGCAGGAGACAGGGGGCGGGAAACACCATATATTTT. Its protein is CASRRQGAGNTIYF.

The V call is TRBV25-1, the J call TRBJ1-2; D not certain. Germline lookup yields CDR1 MGHDK and CDR2 SYGVNS. This CDR3 is 14 amino acids long. V lost 1 base and J lost 6, with 12 bases in between. CDR3 loop: CASSEWSPVNGYTF. The DNA of the CDR3 is TGTGCCAGCAGTGAATGGTCTCCGGTCAATGGCTACACCTTC.

This rearrangement joins TRBV5-1 to TRBJ1-1; a possible D gene is TRBD1 (5 bases). Trimming took 4 bases from V and 1 from J, leaving 11 bases between them. The CDR3 has 14 residues. The germline V gene encodes CDR1 SGHRS and CDR2 YFSETQ. The CDR3 reads CASSRQTGNTEAFF. CDR3 DNA sequence: TGCGCCAGCAGCCGTCAAACAGGGAACACTGAAGCTTTCTTT.

This chain links TRBV7-3 with TRBJ2-2; D unresolved. This CDR3 spans 13 amino acids. Germline V gene data show CDR1 as SGHTA and CDR2 as FQGTGA. The V and J ends lost 5 bases and 6 bases respectively, with 10 bases between them. CDR3: CASSQTPSGELFF. Here the CDR3 DNA reads TGTGCCAGCAGCCAAACACCATCCGGGGAGCTGTTTTTT.